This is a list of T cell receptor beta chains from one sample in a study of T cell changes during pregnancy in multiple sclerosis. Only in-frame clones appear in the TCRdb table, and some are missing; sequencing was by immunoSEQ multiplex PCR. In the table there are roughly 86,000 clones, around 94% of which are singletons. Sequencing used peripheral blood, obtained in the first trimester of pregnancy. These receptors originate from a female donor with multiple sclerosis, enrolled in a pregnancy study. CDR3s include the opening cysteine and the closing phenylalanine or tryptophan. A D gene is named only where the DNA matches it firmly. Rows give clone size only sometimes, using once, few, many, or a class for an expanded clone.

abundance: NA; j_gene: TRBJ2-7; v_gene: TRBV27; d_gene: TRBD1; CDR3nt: TGTGCCAGCAGTTCGCAGGGGGACAGCTCCTACGAGCAGTACTTC; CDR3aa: CASSSQGDSSYEQYF
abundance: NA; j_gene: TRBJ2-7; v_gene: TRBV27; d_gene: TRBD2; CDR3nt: TGTGCCAGCAGTCCGGGACTAGCGAACTCCTACGAGCAGTACTTC; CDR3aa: CASSPGLANSYEQYF
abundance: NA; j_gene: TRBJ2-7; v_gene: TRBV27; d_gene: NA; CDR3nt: TGTGCCAGCAGTTTAGGATTTGGGGGGATGGACGAGCAGTACTTC; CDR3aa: CASSLGFGGMDEQYF
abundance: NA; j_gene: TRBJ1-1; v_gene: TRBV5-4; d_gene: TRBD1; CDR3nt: TGTGCCAGCAGCTCCGCCGGGACAGTCTCGAACACTGAAGCTTTCTTT; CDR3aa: CASSSAGTVSNTEAFF
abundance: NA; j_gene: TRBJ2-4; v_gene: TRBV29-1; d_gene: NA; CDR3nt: TGCAGCGTGACCACTCCAGTCCCCTTGAGGGACATTCAGTACTTC; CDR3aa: CSVTTPVPLRDIQYF
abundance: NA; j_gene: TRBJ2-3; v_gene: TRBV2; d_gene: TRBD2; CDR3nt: TGTGCCAGCAGCCCGGGGGGGGGAGGGCGCGGCACAGATACGCAGTATTTT; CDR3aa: CASSPGGGGRGTDTQYF
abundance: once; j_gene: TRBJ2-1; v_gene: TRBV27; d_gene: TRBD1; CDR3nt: TGTGCCAGCAGTTTAGCCGCAGGGGGATCCTACAATGAGCAGTTCTTC; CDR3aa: CASSLAAGGSYNEQFF
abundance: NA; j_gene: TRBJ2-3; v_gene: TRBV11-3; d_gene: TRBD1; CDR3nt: TGTGCCAGCAGCTTAGGGGGAGGGACAGGGGGCGCGAATACGCAGTATTTT; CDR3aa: CASSLGGGTGGANTQYF
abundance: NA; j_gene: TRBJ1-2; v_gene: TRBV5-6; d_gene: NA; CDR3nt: TGTGCCAGCAGCTTGGCAGGGGCCGGGGGCTACACCTTC; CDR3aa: CASSLAGAGGYTF
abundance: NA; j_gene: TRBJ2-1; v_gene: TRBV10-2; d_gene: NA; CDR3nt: TGCGCCAGCAGTGAGTCAGCGGAACCCTACAATGAGCAGTTCTTC; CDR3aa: CASSESAEPYNEQFF
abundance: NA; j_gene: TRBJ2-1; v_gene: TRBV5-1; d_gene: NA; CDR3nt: TGCGCCAGCAGCTTATGGTTGGCTGGGCGTGGGGAGGGGGGAGCGGCCTACAATGAGCAGTTCTTC; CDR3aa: CASSLWLAGRGEGGAAYNEQFF
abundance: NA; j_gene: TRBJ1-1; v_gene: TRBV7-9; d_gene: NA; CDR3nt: TGTGCCAGCAGCTTACTGTCTCAGACTGAAGCTTTCTTT; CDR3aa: CASSLLSQTEAFF
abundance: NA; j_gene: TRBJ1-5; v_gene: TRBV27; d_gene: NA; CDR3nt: TGTGCCAGCAGTTTCTCCGCCAGGGCAGGCAGCAATCAGCCCCAGCATTTT; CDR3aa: CASSFSARAGSNQPQHF
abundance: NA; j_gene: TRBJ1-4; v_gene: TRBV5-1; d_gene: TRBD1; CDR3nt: TGCGCCAGCAGCTTGCCCCGGACAGGGCCGAATGAAAAACTGTTTTTT; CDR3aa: CASSLPRTGPNEKLFF
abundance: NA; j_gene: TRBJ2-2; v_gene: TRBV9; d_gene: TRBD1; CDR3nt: TGTGCCAGCAGCGTGAGGACAGGGGTTCACGGGGAGCTGTTTTTT; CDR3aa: CASSVRTGVHGELFF
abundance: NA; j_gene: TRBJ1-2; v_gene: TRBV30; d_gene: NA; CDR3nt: TGTGCCTGGAGTGGGCGGGGCGGCGGCTACACCTTC; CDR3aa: CAWSGRGGGYTF
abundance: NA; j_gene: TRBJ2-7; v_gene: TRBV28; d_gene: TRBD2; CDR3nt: TGTGCCAGCAGTTCATCTAGCGGGAGGTGGTACGAGCAGTACTTC; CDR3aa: CASSSSSGRWYEQYF
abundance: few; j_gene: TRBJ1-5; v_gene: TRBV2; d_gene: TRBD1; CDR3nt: TGTGCCAGCAGCCCGGGACAGGGGATCCAGCCCCAGCATTTT; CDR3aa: CASSPGQGIQPQHF
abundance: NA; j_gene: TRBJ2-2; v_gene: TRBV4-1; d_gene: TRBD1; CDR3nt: TGCGCCAGCAGCCCCCCGGGACAGTCCACCGGGGAGCTGTTTTTT; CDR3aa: CASSPPGQSTGELFF
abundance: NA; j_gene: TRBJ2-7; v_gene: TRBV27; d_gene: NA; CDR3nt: TGTGCCAGCAGTAAAGACAGGCCCACTTACGAGCAGTACTTC; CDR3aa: CASSKDRPTYEQYF
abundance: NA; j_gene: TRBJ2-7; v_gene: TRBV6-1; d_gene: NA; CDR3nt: TGTGCCAGCAGTGACCTTTTGGGTGGGCCCTACGAGCAGTACTTC; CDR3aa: CASSDLLGGPYEQYF
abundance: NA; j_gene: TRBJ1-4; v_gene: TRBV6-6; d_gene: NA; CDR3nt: TGTGCCAGCAGCCCCAGGGGTTCAACTAATGAAAAACTGTTTTTT; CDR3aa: CASSPRGSTNEKLFF
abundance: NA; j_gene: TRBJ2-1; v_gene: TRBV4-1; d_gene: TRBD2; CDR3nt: TGCGCCAGCACCGAGGCGGGAGTACCCTACAATGAGCAGTTCTTC; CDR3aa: CASTEAGVPYNEQFF
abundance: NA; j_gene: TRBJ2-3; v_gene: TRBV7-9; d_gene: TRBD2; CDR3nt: TGTGCCAGCAGCTCCTGGGGTAGCGGGCTTACAGATACGCAGTATTTT; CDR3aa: CASSSWGSGLTDTQYF
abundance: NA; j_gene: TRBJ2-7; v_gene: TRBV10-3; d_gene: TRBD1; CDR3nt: TGTGCCATCTCCCGGGACAGGGTCTACGAGCAGTACTTC; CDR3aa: CAISRDRVYEQYF
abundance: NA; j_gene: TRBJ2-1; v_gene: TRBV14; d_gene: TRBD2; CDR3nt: TGTGCCAGCAGCCAAGATTGGGTCATAGCGGGAGGGTCCTACAATGAGCAGTTCTTC; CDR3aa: CASSQDWVIAGGSYNEQFF
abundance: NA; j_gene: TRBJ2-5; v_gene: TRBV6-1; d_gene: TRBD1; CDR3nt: TGTGCCAGCAGGAAAGGGGGCTCGGAGACCCAGTACTTC; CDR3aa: CASRKGGSETQYF
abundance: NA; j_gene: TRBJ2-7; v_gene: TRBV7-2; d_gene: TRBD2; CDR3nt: TGTGCCAGCAGCCCAGTGGCCACCGCTAGCGGGAGAAACGAGCAGTACTTC; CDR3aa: CASSPVATASGRNEQYF
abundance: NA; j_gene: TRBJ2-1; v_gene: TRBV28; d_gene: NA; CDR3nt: TGTGCCAGCAGTTTGGGCGGGGTGGTTCACAATAATGAGCAGTTCTTC; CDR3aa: CASSLGGVVHNNEQFF
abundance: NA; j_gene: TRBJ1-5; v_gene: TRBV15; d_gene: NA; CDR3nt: TGTGCCACCAGCAGAGACCCTACTAGCAATCAGCCCCAGCATTTT; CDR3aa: CATSRDPTSNQPQHF
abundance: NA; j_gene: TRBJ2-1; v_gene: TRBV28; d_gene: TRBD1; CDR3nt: TGTGCCAGCAGTTCAATCCACAGGGGATTCTACAATGAGCAGTTCTTC; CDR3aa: CASSSIHRGFYNEQFF
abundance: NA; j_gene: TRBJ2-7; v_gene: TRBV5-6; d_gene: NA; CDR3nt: TGTGCCAGCAGCTTTGGGCAGGGGTCCTACGAGCAGTACTTC; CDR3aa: CASSFGQGSYEQYF
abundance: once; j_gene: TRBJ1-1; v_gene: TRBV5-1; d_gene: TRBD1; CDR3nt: TGCGCCAGCAGCTTGGCCCAAAACAGGGGAATGAACACTGAAGCTTTCTTT; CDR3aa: CASSLAQNRGMNTEAFF
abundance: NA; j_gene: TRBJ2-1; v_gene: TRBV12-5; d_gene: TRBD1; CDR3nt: TGTGCTAGTGGCCTGGGACAGGGGTTCCCGAGGGAGCAGTTCTTC; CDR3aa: CASGLGQGFPREQFF
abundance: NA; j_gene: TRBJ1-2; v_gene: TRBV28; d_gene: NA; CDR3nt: TGTGCCAGCGTTACGGCGGGGGGTTACTTCTATGGCTACACCTTC; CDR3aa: CASVTAGGYFYGYTF
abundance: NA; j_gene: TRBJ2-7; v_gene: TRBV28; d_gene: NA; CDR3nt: TGTGCCAGCAGTTTATCGGGAACCGAGCAGTACTTC; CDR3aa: CASSLSGTEQYF
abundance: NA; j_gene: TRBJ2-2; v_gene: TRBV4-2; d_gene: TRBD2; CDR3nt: TGTGCCAGCAGCCAGGGGGTAGCGGGACGAAACACCGGGGAGCTGTTTTTT; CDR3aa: CASSQGVAGRNTGELFF
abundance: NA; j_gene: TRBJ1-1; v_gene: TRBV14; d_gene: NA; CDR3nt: TGTGCCAGCAGCCTCTCGAGGGCTTTCTTT; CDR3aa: CASSLSRAFF
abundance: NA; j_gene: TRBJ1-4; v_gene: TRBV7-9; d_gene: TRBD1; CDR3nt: TGTGCCAGCAGCTTAGGACAGGGGGCAACTAATGAAAAACTGTTTTTT; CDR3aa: CASSLGQGATNEKLFF
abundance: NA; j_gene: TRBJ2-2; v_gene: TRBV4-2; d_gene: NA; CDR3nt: TGTGCCAGCAGCCAAGAGGCCCCCAGGGACACCGGGGAGCTGTTTTTT; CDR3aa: CASSQEAPRDTGELFF
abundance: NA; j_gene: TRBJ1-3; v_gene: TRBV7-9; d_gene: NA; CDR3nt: TGTGCCAGCAGCCGGCCTGGACAGTTTAGGTCTGGAAACACCATATATTTT; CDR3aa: CASSRPGQFRSGNTIYF